The clone carrying this T cell receptor (beta chain) was seen at least ten times. The target antigen is unknown. The authors prepared the TCRbeta library with unique molecular identifiers. TCRdb used MiXCR to reprocess the PCR reads, holding one entry per CDR3 protein. The sample has around 490,000 distinct CDR3 sequences, 10% to 12% seen once; the top ten hold 14%. The entry originates in a study of T-cell reconstitution after alpha-beta-depleted transplantation in children. Study-level findings and limits: Diversity of TCRbeta at day 60 was high in some patients, arising from surviving recipient T cells and thymic progenitors. Several hundred rapidly expanded clones from non-depleted graft cells reportedly supplied alpha-beta T cells about two months post-transplant. The authors attributed T-cell counts and diversity one year after transplant mostly to newly produced T cells.

The V segment lost 1 base and the J segment 7 bases; nucleotides outside the gene matches: 2. The CDR3 is 13 amino acids. This TCR came from a female patient aged 2-9 years who had a stem cell transplant for aplastic anemia, so the T cells may come from the graft donor. V gene TRBV12-3 or TRBV12-4 combines with J gene TRBJ2-7, with 9 bases identical to TRBD2. The specimen was PBMCs, mostly from graft donor cells, collected 180 days after TCRalphabeta/CD19-depleted stem cell transplant. In DNA, the CDR3 is TGTGCCAGCAGTTTAGGGCTAGCGGGAGAGCAGTACTTC. It translates to CASSLGLAGEQYF.